This T cell receptor beta chain derives from a study of blood T cell repertoires in COVID-19. Whole-study context: PBMCs, B-cell-depleted T cells, or T cells were the source of the cDNA or gDNA that made up the material.

Authors' methods: Reference gene primer amplification yielded estimated nucleated cell counts. Assay used: immunoSEQ multiplex PCR; TCRdb lists only in-frame clones, some missing. D and trimming come from the DNA, and the V and J calls and clone size come from that table. The sample has a few hundred thousand clones, roughly 82% seen once. V gave up 4 bases and J gave up 2 bases, with 13 bases separating them. Germline CDR1 reads SGHRS; CDR2 reads YFSETQ. This CDR3 has 16 amino acids. The sequence came from a woman between 50 and 59 years old with acute or convalescent COVID-19. The V gene is TRBV5-1, the J gene TRBJ2-6; D remains ambiguous. Sequenced material: peripheral blood. CDR3 loop: CASSKILGAGANVLTF. CDR3 nucleotides: TGCGCCAGCAGCAAAATTCTTGGAGCTGGGGCCAACGTCCTGACTTTC. The variable domain in full, with the rest retrieved from reference TRBV5-1 and TRBJ2-6, is KAGVTQTPRYLIKTRGQQVTLSCSPISGHRSVSWYQQTPGQGLQFLFEYFSETQRNKGNFPGRFSGRQFSNSRSEMNVSTLELGDSALYLCASSKILGAGANVLTFGAGSRLTVL.